These T cell receptor beta chains were read from a single sample in a study of shared clonotypes between healthy human individuals. Measured with immunoSEQ multiplex PCR; TCRdb has only the in-frame clones, and not every one. The sample yields 800,000 or so clones, 96% seen once. Material: naive CD8+ T cells sorted from blood. These receptors originate from a young man in good health. The CDR3 runs from the conserved cysteine through the conserved F or W. Each record gives: clone size, J gene, D gene, V gene, CDR3 protein, CDR3 DNA. D genes are given only for firm matches. Some rows have no size entry. The others give once, few or many, or a class for an expanded clone.

. TRBJ1-2 . TRBV29-1 CSVHLDSNYGYTF TGCAGCGTCCACCTAGACAGTAACTATGGCTACACCTTC
. TRBJ2-7 . TRBV7-9 CASSLAGYYEQYF TGTGCCAGCAGCTTAGCTGGGTACTACGAGCAGTACTTC
. TRBJ2-7 . TRBV29-1 CSARRGSYEQYF TGCAGCGCCCGAAGGGGTTCCTACGAGCAGTACTTC
. TRBJ2-7 TRBD1 TRBV7-9 CASSSSGTGDPYEQYF TGTGCCAGCAGCTCCTCCGGGACAGGAGACCCTTACGAGCAGTACTTC
. TRBJ2-7 . TRBV29-1 CSVEGSSGSSYEQYF TGCAGCGTTGAAGGTAGTTCAGGGAGCTCCTACGAGCAGTACTTC
few TRBJ2-5 TRBD1 TRBV29-1 CSVEDRNLQETQYF TGCAGCGTTGAGGACAGGAACCTCCAAGAGACCCAGTACTTC
. TRBJ2-7 . TRBV6-6 CASSYPRALQQYF TGTGCCAGCAGTTACCCAAGGGCCCTACAGCAGTACTTC
few TRBJ1-1 TRBD1 TRBV9 CASSVGQGLNTEAFF TGTGCCAGCAGCGTAGGACAGGGGTTGAACACTGAAGCTTTCTTT
. TRBJ2-1 . TRBV9 CASSPSGILTYNEQFF TGTGCCAGCAGCCCATCAGGGATCCTCACCTACAATGAGCAGTTCTTC
. TRBJ2-1 TRBD1 TRBV6-1 CASSTTGVAREQFF TGTGCCAGCAGTACAACAGGGGTGGCTCGGGAGCAGTTCTTC
. TRBJ1-4 . TRBV5-1 CASSLGQGFSTNEKLFF TGCGCCAGCAGCTTGGGGCAGGGGTTCTCAACTAATGAAAAACTGTTTTTT
. TRBJ2-7 . TRBV14 CASSQGTGAGWSYEQYF TGTGCCAGCAGCCAGGGCACGGGGGCAGGGTGGTCTTACGAGCAGTACTTC
. TRBJ2-1 TRBD2 TRBV9 CASSGGTSERTYNEQFF TGTGCCAGCAGCGGTGGGACTAGCGAACGAACCTACAATGAGCAGTTCTTC
. TRBJ2-3 TRBD2 TRBV6-1 CASSDTGGVTDTQYF TGTGCCAGCAGTGATACGGGAGGGGTCACAGATACGCAGTATTTT
. TRBJ1-5 TRBD1 TRBV28 CASSRTGWDNQPQHF TGTGCCAGCAGTCGGACAGGGTGGGACAATCAGCCCCAGCATTTT
. TRBJ2-7 . TRBV5-1 CASSYDTVGEQYF TGCGCCAGCAGCTATGACACGGTTGGCGAGCAGTACTTC
. TRBJ2-3 TRBD2 TRBV29-1 CSLPSGATDTQYF TGCAGCCTTCCTAGCGGGGCCACAGATACGCAGTATTTT
. TRBJ2-1 TRBD2 TRBV27 CASSYSGSAYNEQFF TGTGCCAGCAGTTATAGCGGGAGCGCCTACAATGAGCAGTTCTTC